Each of the 19 T cell receptor beta chains below was sequenced from the same sample in a study of PD-L1 blockade in urothelial cancer. TCRdb keeps only in-frame clones here, not all; method: immunoSEQ multiplex PCR. The sample lists around 53,000 clones, 84% seen once, with about 5.8% in the top ten. The sequences come from PBMCs, collected around atezolizumab (anti-PD-L1) treatment. The receptors here all came from a man aged 40-55 years with urothelial cancer.

The V gene is TRBV27, the J gene TRBJ2-2; 16 bases map to TRBD2. J was trimmed by 6 bases and V by 6 bases; bases with no gene match: 13. The CDR3 loop spans 19 amino acids. Looked up from germline, CDR1 is MNHEY and CDR2 is SMNVEV (reference sequence). The CDR3 protein is CASRAPGLAGGVMPGELFF. The CDR3, as DNA: TGTGCCAGCAGGGCCCCGGGACTAGCGGGAGGGGTTATGCCCGGGGAGCTGTTTTTT.

The chain combines TRBV2 with TRBJ1-5; TRBD1 is a possible D gene (5 bases). Germline V gene lookup returns CDR1 SNHLY and CDR2 FYNNEI. The length of the CDR3 is 16 residues. Trimming removed 1 base at V and 11 bases at J, with 21 bases between. CDR3 amino acids: CASSEGLGGASRSQHF. CDR3 sequence (DNA): TGTGCCAGCAGTGAAGGACTAGGTGGGGCCTCTAGGTCCCAGCATTTT.

The V gene is TRBV1, the J gene TRBJ2-6; the table assigns TRBD2, which was not confirmed against the DNA. TRBV1 has pseudogene status. The CDR3 spans 16 residues. The CDR3 DNA reads TGCACCAGTAGACTAGCGGGCCGCTCTGGGGCCAACGTCCTGACTTTC. Its protein is CTSRLAGRSGANVLTF.

This chain connects TRBV30 to TRBJ2-1; the D gene is possibly TRBD1 (5 bases). V was trimmed by 2 bases and J by 10 bases, leaving 12 bases between them. The germline gives CDR1 GTSNPN, CDR2 SVGIG (reference sequence). The CDR3 has 12 residues. The CDR3 DNA sequence: TGTGCCTGGAGTTTTCTTAGGGGCGAGCAGTTCTTC. This gives the protein CAWSFLRGEQFF.

V and J are TRBV28 and TRBJ1-5; D might be TRBD1 (5 bases). Germline V gives CDR1 MDHEN, CDR2 SYDVKM. V gave up 2 bases and J gave up 6 bases, with 29 bases separating them. The CDR3 is 20 residues long. CDR3 sequence (DNA): TGTGCCAGCAGTTTAGCCCTGGGGGGAGGTGGTTTTCTGGTTAGTCAGCCCCAGCATTTT. It specifies CASSLALGGGGFLVSQPQHF.

CDR3 residues: CASSYLGVAFF. The CDR3 nucleotides read TGTGCCAGCAGTTATTTGGGAGTAGCTTTCTTT. The chain combines TRBV6-5 with TRBJ1-1; no clear D. The V end lost 3 bases, the J end lost 10 bases, and 9 bases lay between the germline ends. The CDR3 totals 11 residues. CDR1 is MNHEY and CDR2 is SVGAGI in the germline V gene.

The V call is TRBV11-2, the J call TRBJ2-7; TRBD2 is a possible D gene (5 bases). CDR3 length: 14 residues. Germline V gives CDR1 SGHAT, CDR2 FQNNGV. The V end lost 4 bases, the J end lost 3 bases, and 13 bases lay between the germline ends. The CDR3 DNA sequence: TGTGCCAGCAGCTCTCTGAGGGTGTTCTACGAGCAGTACTTC. It yields the protein CASSSLRVFYEQYF.

This chain connects TRBV27 to TRBJ1-5; D is uncertain. The CDR3 has 12 residues. Germline V gene sequence: CDR1 MNHEY, CDR2 SMNVEV (reference sequence). Trimming stripped 8 bases from V and 6 bases from J, with 11 bases between. The CDR3 bases are TGTGCCAGCCGAACAGCAGGTCAGCCCCAGCATTTT. Translated, it gives CASRTAGQPQHF.

This chain joins TRBV27 and TRBJ1-5; 8 bases are a match to TRBD1. The CDR3 extends over 16 amino acids. Germline-derived CDR1 and CDR2 are MNHEY and SMNVEV (reference sequence). V lost 5 bases, J lost 2 bases, and 8 bases stayed unmatched. CDR3 sequence (DNA): TGTGCCAGCAGTCCCCGCACGGGACAGGGCAATCAGCCCCAGCATTTT. This sequence encodes CASSPRTGQGNQPQHF.

The chain has TRBV6-5 and TRBJ2-1; TRBD1 is a possible D gene (6 bases). V shed 2 bases and J shed 9 bases, with 17 bases lying between them. Germline V gene data show CDR1 as MNHEY and CDR2 as SVGAGI. The CDR3 covers 15 residues. In DNA form, the CDR3 reads TGTGCCAGCAGTTACCGAAATCCAGGGGATAGTGAGCAGTTCTTC. Amino acids: CASSYRNPGDSEQFF.

The chain links TRBV18 to TRBJ2-1; TRBD1 is a possible D gene (5 bases). Per germline, CDR1 KGHSH and CDR2 LQKENI. Deletions cut 6 bases from V and 0 bases from J, with 12 bases between. This CDR3 is 15 amino acids long. The CDR3 coding sequence is TGTGCCAGCTCCCCCGACGGACACTCCTACAATGAGCAGTTCTTC. Translated, it gives CASSPDGHSYNEQFF.

The chain has TRBV19 and TRBJ2-6, with no clear D. V dropped 3 bases and J dropped 0 bases, with 9 bases sitting between them. CDR1 LNHDA and CDR2 SQIVND come from the germline V gene (reference sequence). CDR3 length: 16 amino acids. CDR3 amino acids: CASSIAVNSGANVLTF. The CDR3 region has the DNA TGTGCCAGTAGTATTGCAGTAAACTCTGGGGCCAACGTCCTGACTTTC.

V gene TRBV28 combines with J gene TRBJ2-1; 7 bases agree with TRBD2. This CDR3 comprises 15 residues. V gave up 2 bases and J gave up 0 bases; unmatched junction bases: 1. The germline CDR1 and CDR2 sequences are MDHEN and SYDVKM. CDR3 nucleotide sequence: TGTGCCAGCAGTTTAGGGGACTACTCCTACAATGAGCAGTTCTTC. Translation: CASSLGDYSYNEQFF.

This clone has just one count. The chain has TRBV5-4 and TRBJ1-1, with D tentatively TRBD1 (6 bases). The CDR3 is 14 amino acids. The germline V gene encodes CDR1 SGHNT and CDR2 YYREEE (reference sequence). Trimming left V 0 bases short and J 5 bases short, with 11 bases between. CDR3 in DNA: TGTGCCAGCAGCTTGGGCAGGGGTAGTACTGAAGCTTTCTTT. Its translation is CASSLGRGSTEAFF. Together with reference TRBV5-4 and TRBJ1-1, the CDR3 gives the full variable domain: ETGVTQSPTHLIKTRGQQVTLRCSSQSGHNTVSWYQQALGQGPQFIFQYYREEENGRGNFPPRFSGLQFPNYSSELNVNALELDDSALYLCASSLGRGSTEAFFGQGTRLTVV.

The V call is TRBV30, the J call TRBJ1-2, with 8 bases lining up with TRBD1. V lost 1 base, J lost 6 bases, and 4 bases stayed unmatched. The CDR3 length is 13 residues. Germline V gene data show CDR1 as GTSNPN and CDR2 as SVGIG (reference sequence). The CDR3 DNA reads as TGTGCCTGGAGTGGAGACAGGGGAGATGGCTACACCTTC. The encoded protein is CAWSGDRGDGYTF.

The chain recombines TRBV2 with TRBJ1-4, with D perhaps TRBD1 (6 bases). The CDR3 has 13 residues. Between the trimmed V and J ends, which lost 6 bases and 8 bases, there was a span of 13 bases. Germline assignment: CDR1 SNHLY and CDR2 FYNNEI. Written as DNA, the CDR3 is TGTGCCAGCAGCGACAGGCGACGGGAAAAACTGTTTTTT. Its translation is CASSDRRREKLFF.

The V and J genes are TRBV15 and TRBJ2-7, with 11 bases that match TRBD2. CDR1 is LNHNV and CDR2 is YYDKDF in the germline V gene (reference sequence). The V and J ends lost 0 bases and 7 bases, in that order; junction bases with no gene match: 8. The CDR3 extends over 16 amino acids. CDR3 DNA sequence: TGTGCCACCAGCAGAGACCCCGGGACTAGCGGCCGGGAGCAGTACTTC. Residues: CATSRDPGTSGREQYF.

This clone was observed a handful of times. This rearrangement joins TRBV18 to TRBJ1-1, with a weak D call TRBD1 (5 bases). The V and J ends lost 11 bases and 0 bases respectively, with 13 bases between them. This CDR3 is built from 13 residues. Germline CDR1 reads KGHSH; CDR2 reads LQKENI. CDR3 bases: TGTGCCGGTCGAAGGGGCATGAACACTGAAGCTTTCTTT. Protein product: CAGRRGMNTEAFF. Full variable domain (remainder filled in from reference TRBV18 and TRBJ1-1): NAGVMQNPRHLVRRRGQEARLRCSPMKGHSHVYWYRQLPEEGLKFMVYLQKENIIDESGMPKERFSAEFPKEGPSILRIQQVVRGDSAAYFCAGRRGMNTEAFFGQGTRLTVV.

The chain recombines TRBV4-3 with TRBJ2-1; D gene unclear. This CDR3 is built from 17 residues. V was pared by 2 bases and J by 7 bases, with 21 bases between. Germline lookup yields CDR1 LGHNA and CDR2 YSLEER. CDR3 DNA sequence: TGCGCCAGCAGCCAATCCCCGCTTCGATCGGAACTAAATGAGCAGTTCTTC. This translates into CASSQSPLRSELNEQFF.